One sample yielded the 24 T cell receptor beta chains listed below, sequenced in a study of CD8 T cells in Susac syndrome. An input of roughly 0.5 to 1 ug of RNA was subjected to reverse transcription using random hexamers. TCRdb redid the calling of the immunoSEQ multiplex PCR reads with MiXCR, one entry per CDR3 protein. Among 200,000 to 250,000 distinct CDR3 sequences, 95% were seen once, and the ten largest hold 0.075% to 0.095%. Sequences were obtained from CD4+ T cells from PBMCs. The origin of the receptors is a human donor with multiple sclerosis.

In its sample, this clonotype was seen once. This chain links TRBV3-1 with TRBJ2-2; D unresolved. In germline, CDR1 is LGHDT, CDR2 YNNKEL (reference sequence). This CDR3 has 15 amino acids. Trimming pared 3 bases from V and 11 bases from J, leaving 19 bases between. The CDR3 sequence: CASSHLPTWVPELFF. The CDR3 nucleotides are TGTGCCAGCAGCCACTTACCAACGTGGGTTCCCGAGCTGTTTTTT.

V and J are TRBV27 and TRBJ2-3, with D possibly TRBD2 on 6 matching bases. V lost 6 bases and J 8 bases, leaving 12 bases between the germline ends. The germline gives CDR1 MNHEY, CDR2 SMNVEV (reference sequence). This CDR3 region has 12 residues. The CDR3 region is CASSGDSATQYF. DNA of the CDR3: TGTGCCAGCAGCGGGGACTCGGCTACGCAGTATTTT.

The chain joins TRBV4-2 to TRBJ2-3, with TRBD2 matching 7 bases. The V segment lost 0 bases and the J segment 6 bases; nucleotides outside the gene matches: 9. Per germline, CDR1 LGHNA and CDR2 YNFKEQ. The CDR3 has 16 residues. The chain's CDR3 is CASSQETTGGVDTQYF. For the CDR3, the DNA is TGTGCCAGCAGCCAAGAAACGACGGGAGGAGTGGATACGCAGTATTTT.

This clonotype appeared a single time. This sequence joins TRBV9 and TRBJ1-1, with TRBD1 matching over 7 bases. The CDR3 sequence is 15 residues long. Germline CDR1 and CDR2: SGDLS and YYNGEE. V shed 4 bases and J 1 base; nucleotides not matched to a gene: 7. CDR3 coding DNA: TGTGCCAGCAGCCCAGAGACAGGGACGAACACTGAAGCTTTCTTT. This translates into CASSPETGTNTEAFF.

The chain recombines TRBV7-9 with TRBJ2-3; D perhaps matches TRBD1 (5 bases). V lost 3 bases and J lost 3, with 10 bases in between. Germline assignment: CDR1 SEHNR and CDR2 FQNEAQ (reference sequence). The CDR3 has 14 amino acids. DNA of the CDR3: TGTGCCAGCAGCTTTAAACCAGGGACAGATACGCAGTATTTT. It translates to CASSFKPGTDTQYF. Filled out from reference TRBV7-9 and TRBJ2-3, the complete variable domain reads DTGVSQNPRHKITKRGQNVTFRCDPISEHNRLYWYRQTLGQGPEFLTYFQNEAQLEKSRLLSDRFSAERPKGSFSTLEIQRTEQGDSAMYLCASSFKPGTDTQYFGPGTRLTVL.

V usage is TRBV4-1 and J usage is TRBJ2-4; perhaps TRBD1 as D (6 bases). CDR1 and CDR2 (germline): MGHRA, YSYEKL. V lost 4 bases to trimming and J lost 0 bases, with 13 bases between them. The CDR3 has 16 residues. CDR3: CASSRGRQAAKNIQYF. The CDR3 DNA reads TGCGCCAGCAGCCGGGGTAGACAGGCAGCCAAAAACATTCAGTACTTC.

CDR3 protein: CASSSGRRASGRRDIQYF. The DNA of the CDR3 is TGTGCCTCCAGTAGTGGCCGACGGGCTAGCGGGCGACGAGACATTCAGTACTTC. This chain uses TRBV19 with TRBJ2-4, with 8 bases fitting TRBD2. This CDR3 has 18 residues. Germline CDR1 and CDR2: LNHDA and SQIVND (reference sequence). J gave up 8 bases and V 11 bases, and 26 bases lay outside the gene matches.

The chain couples TRBV14 to TRBJ1-2; D remains ambiguous. V shed 4 bases and J shed 0 bases, with 12 bases lying between them. The germline V gene has CDR1 SGHDN and CDR2 FVKESK. CDR3 length: 15 residues. This CDR3 reads CASSPRALTNYGYTF. The CDR3, as DNA: TGTGCCAGCAGCCCCCGGGCCCTCACTAACTATGGCTACACCTTC.

The chain is built from TRBV4-1 and TRBJ2-1, with 9 bases that match TRBD2. With 4 bases clipped from V and 10 bases from J, the junction kept 8 bases outside the gene matches. Germline loops: CDR1 MGHRA, CDR2 YSYEKL. This CDR3 region has 14 residues. This CDR3 is CASSPLEAGGEQFF. CDR3 DNA sequence: TGCGCCAGCAGCCCCCTGGAAGCGGGGGGCGAGCAGTTCTTC.

The chain couples TRBV9 to TRBJ2-7; 8 bases match TRBD1. J lost 5 bases, V lost 4 bases, and 8 bases had no gene match. Germline values: CDR1 SGDLS, CDR2 YYNGEE. There are 14 residues in the CDR3. The CDR3 protein is CASSPRTGPDEQYF. CDR3 bases: TGTGCCAGCAGCCCTAGGACAGGGCCCGACGAGCAGTACTTC.

The chain carries TRBV29-1 and TRBJ1-1, with D perhaps matching TRBD1 (5 bases). Germline V gives CDR1 SQVTM, CDR2 ANQGSEA. The CDR3 has 11 residues. V was shortened by 4 bases and J by 4 bases, with 7 bases between the two germline ends. The CDR3 DNA sequence: TGCAGCGTTGGCGGGGGCACTGAAGCTTTCTTT. Translated: CSVGGGTEAFF.

The chain is built from TRBV20-1 and TRBJ2-1; unclear D gene. CDR1 is DFQATT and CDR2 is SNEGSKA in the germline V gene (reference sequence). This CDR3 is built from 11 residues. The V end lost 0 bases, the J end lost 12 bases, and 9 bases lay between the germline ends. The CDR3 nucleotides read TGCAGTGCTAGAGATAAGCATGGGCAGTTCTTC. Its protein product is CSARDKHGQFF.

The genes are TRBV12-5 and TRBJ1-5, with 9 bases matching TRBD1. Germline CDR1 and CDR2: LGHNT and FRNRAP. The trim removed 5 bases at V and 4 bases at J, leaving 6 bases unmatched. This CDR3 region has 15 residues. Here the CDR3 DNA reads TGTGCTAGTGGTGGACCGGGACAGGGAAATCAGCCCCAGCATTTT. Amino acids: CASGGPGQGNQPQHF.

The genes are TRBV27 and TRBJ1-2; 7 nucleotides match TRBD1. This CDR3 is built from 14 residues. Germline V gene data show CDR1 as MNHEY and CDR2 as SMNVEV (reference sequence). The trim removed 7 bases at V and 6 bases at J, leaving 11 bases unmatched. This CDR3 is CASNSGDRVNGYTF. CDR3 bases: TGTGCCAGCAATTCGGGCGACAGGGTTAATGGCTACACCTTC.

The V and J genes are TRBV11-2 and TRBJ2-3; 8 bases agree with TRBD2. Germline assignment: CDR1 SGHAT and CDR2 FQNNGV. This CDR3 has 17 amino acids. Unmatched junction bases numbered 12, after V lost 5 bases and J lost 2 bases. Here the CDR3 reads CASSARWIAGHTDTQYF. DNA for the CDR3: TGTGCCAGCAGCGCTCGGTGGATAGCGGGACACACAGATACGCAGTATTTT.

The rearrangement joins TRBV4-2 to TRBJ1-6; tentatively, D is TRBD1 (6 bases). CDR1 is LGHNA and CDR2 is YNFKEQ in the germline V gene. V was cut by 6 bases and J by 7 bases, with 13 bases left in between. The CDR3 runs 14 residues. The CDR3 here is CASSLQGTNSPLHF. Here the CDR3 DNA reads TGTGCCAGCAGTCTGCAGGGGACGAATTCACCCCTCCACTTT.

The chain uses TRBV2 and TRBJ1-2, with a tentative D call TRBD1 (5 bases). Germline V lookup: CDR1 SNHLY, CDR2 FYNNEI. The CDR3 loop spans 15 amino acids. Trimming removed 2 bases from V and 4 bases from J, with 14 bases in between. CDR3 amino acids: CASSEMGGIGYGYTF. CDR3 sequence (DNA): TGTGCCAGCAGTGAAATGGGGGGAATAGGCTATGGCTACACCTTC.

The genes are TRBV6-5 and TRBJ2-2; 8 bases align to TRBD1. The V gene end was trimmed by 1 base and the J gene end by 2 bases; junction bases not matched to a gene: 6. The CDR3 loop spans 17 amino acids. CDR1 is MNHEY and CDR2 is SVGAGI in the germline V gene. CDR3 bases: TGTGCCAGCAGTTACTTCCAGGGGGCAAGAAACACCGGGGAGCTGTTTTTT. This gives the protein CASSYFQGARNTGELFF.

This chain uses TRBV3-1 with TRBJ1-4; maybe TRBD1 (5 bases). Germline CDR1 is LGHDT and CDR2 is YNNKEL (reference sequence). This CDR3 spans 13 amino acids. With 3 bases removed from V and 7 bases from J, the gap between germline ends came to 9 bases. The CDR3 bases are TGTGCCAGCAGCCACAGGGTTGGTGAAAAACTGTTTTTT. Translation gives CASSHRVGEKLFF.

This clonotype was observed once. The chain combines TRBV12-3 or TRBV12-4 with TRBJ2-4, with 16 bases lining up with TRBD2. The ends lost 6 bases at V and 4 bases at J; junction bases unmatched: 12. The CDR3 has 19 residues. The CDR3 loop is CASRAPGLAGGPVKNIQYF. CDR3 sequence (DNA): TGTGCCAGCAGGGCTCCGGGACTAGCGGGAGGGCCGGTTAAAAACATTCAGTACTTC.

For the CDR3, the DNA is TGTGCCAGCAGTGGGTCGGGAGCCAAAAACATTCAGTACTTC. Residues: CASSGSGAKNIQYF. The rearrangement joins TRBV2 to TRBJ2-4; D gene ambiguous. The CDR3 extends over 14 amino acids. The germline gives CDR1 SNHLY, CDR2 FYNNEI. The V end was cut by 4 bases, the J end by 0 bases, with 7 bases between.

The V call is TRBV20-1, the J call TRBJ2-7; D is unresolved. The germline V gene encodes CDR1 DFQATT and CDR2 SNEGSKA (reference sequence). V was trimmed by 6 bases and J by 4 bases, leaving 19 bases between them. The CDR3 has 14 residues. The CDR3 region is CSALEIRSGYEQYF. The CDR3 DNA follows: TGCAGTGCCCTCGAAATCCGTTCTGGGTACGAGCAGTACTTC.

This chain connects TRBV20-1 to TRBJ1-5; TRBD1 matches 8 bases. Per the germline V gene, CDR1 is DFQATT and CDR2 is SNEGSKA (reference sequence). The junction had 7 bases not matched to a gene; V was cut back by 6 bases and J by 6 bases. The CDR3 is 13 residues long. CDR3 loop: CSALTGGTQPQHF. The CDR3 DNA is TGCAGTGCGCTAACAGGGGGTACTCAGCCCCAGCATTTT.

The J gene is TRBJ1-2, the V gene TRBV27; a possible D gene is TRBD1 (5 bases). The CDR3 extends over 14 amino acids. From germline, CDR1 is MNHEY and CDR2 SMNVEV (reference sequence). V was pared by 4 bases and J by 8 bases, with 17 bases between. Written as DNA, the CDR3 is TGTGCCAGCAGTTCCCGGGACCCCGGTGTGGGCTACACCTTC. As protein: CASSSRDPGVGYTF.